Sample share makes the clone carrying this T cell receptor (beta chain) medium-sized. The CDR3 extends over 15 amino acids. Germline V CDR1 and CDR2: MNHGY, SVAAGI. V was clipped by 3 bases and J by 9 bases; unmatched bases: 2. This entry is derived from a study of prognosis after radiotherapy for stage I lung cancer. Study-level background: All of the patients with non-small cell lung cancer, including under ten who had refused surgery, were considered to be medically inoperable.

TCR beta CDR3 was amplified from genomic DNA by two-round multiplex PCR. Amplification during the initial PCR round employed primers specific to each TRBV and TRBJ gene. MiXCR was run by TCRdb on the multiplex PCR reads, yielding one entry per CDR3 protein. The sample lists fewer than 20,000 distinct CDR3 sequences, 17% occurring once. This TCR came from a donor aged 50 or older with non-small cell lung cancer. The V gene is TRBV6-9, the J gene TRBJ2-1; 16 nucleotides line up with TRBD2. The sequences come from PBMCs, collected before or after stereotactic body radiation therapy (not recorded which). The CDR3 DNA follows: TGTGCCAGCAGTTACGGGACTAGCGGGGGGGCTGAGCAGTTCTTC. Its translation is CASSYGTSGGAEQFF.